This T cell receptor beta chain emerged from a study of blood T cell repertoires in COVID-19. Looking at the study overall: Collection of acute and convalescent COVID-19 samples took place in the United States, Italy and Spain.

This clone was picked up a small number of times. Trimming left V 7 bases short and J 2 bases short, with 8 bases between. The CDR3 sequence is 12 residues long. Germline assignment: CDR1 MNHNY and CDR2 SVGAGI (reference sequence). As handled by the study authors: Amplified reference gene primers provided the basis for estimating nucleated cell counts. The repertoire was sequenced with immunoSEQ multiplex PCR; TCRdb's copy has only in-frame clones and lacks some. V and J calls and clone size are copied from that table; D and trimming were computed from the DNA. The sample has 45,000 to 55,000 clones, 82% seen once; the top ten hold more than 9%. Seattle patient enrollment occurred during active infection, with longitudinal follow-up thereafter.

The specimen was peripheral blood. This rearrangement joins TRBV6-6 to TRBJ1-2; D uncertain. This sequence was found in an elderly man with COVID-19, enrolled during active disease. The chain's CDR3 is CASISANYGYTF. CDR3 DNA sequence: TGTGCCAGCATTAGCGCCAACTATGGCTACACCTTC.